The T cell receptor (beta chain) described here comes from a study of shared clonotypes between healthy human individuals. Study observations and caveats: The rarefaction results pointed to incomplete sorted-subset sequencing despite large depth.

Germline values: CDR1 SQVTM, CDR2 ANQGSEA. The CDR3 spans 12 residues. V lost 0 bases and J 8 bases, leaving 10 bases between the germline ends. In the case of this clone: The antigen remains undetermined.

Libraries were prepared by immunoSEQ multiplex PCR; TCRdb keeps only in-frame clonotypes and omits some of them. The sample holds some 2.4 million clones; 93% are singletons and the top ten take roughly 0.36%. The J gene is TRBJ1-2, the V gene TRBV29-1; D gene unclear. This receptor was identified in a man in his late teens or twenties in good health. Some clones in this sample may be carry-over from other donors' samples. Specimen: naive CD4+ T cells from PBMCs. Subset in this sample: CD45RA+ positively selected. CDR3 in amino acids: CSVEEVGRGYTF. CDR3 sequence (DNA): TGCAGCGTTGAAGAAGTAGGCCGGGGCTACACCTTC.